In its sample, the clone carrying this T cell receptor (beta chain) was seen once. Some clones are missing from TCRdb's copy, which holds only in-frame ones; the method was immunoSEQ multiplex PCR. The sample holds under 200,000 clones, 82% seen once. The data were taken from a study of blood T cell repertoires in COVID-19. Participants were aged roughly 18 to 90 years, lived in about 26 US areas, and enrolled virtually. The V gene's germline CDR1 is LGHNA and CDR2 YNFKEQ. There are 16 residues in the CDR3. V shed 1 base and J shed 3 bases, with 12 bases lying between them. The chain is built from TRBV4-2 and TRBJ2-2, with TRBD1 as a possible D gene (5 bases). Sequenced sample: PBMCs or T cells enriched from blood (not recorded which). This receptor was identified in a woman aged 55-70 years with acute COVID-19. The CDR3 DNA reads TGTGCCAGCAGCCAAGTGTCAGGGCCGGACACCGGGGAGCTGTTTTTT. Translating gives CASSQVSGPDTGELFF.